The source of this T cell receptor (beta chain) is a study of blood T cell repertoires in COVID-19. Study-level information: COVID-19 samples, acute and convalescent, were from the United States, Italy and Spain. In each case, the material was cDNA or gDNA derived from T cells, B-cell-depleted T cells, or PBMCs.

CDR3 length: 17 residues. Germline-derived CDR1 and CDR2 are MNHEY and SVGEGT. The ends were cut back, 5 bases at V and 6 bases at J, with 26 bases in the middle. Authors' methods: Reference gene primer amplification gave estimated nucleated cell counts. Profiled with immunoSEQ multiplex PCR; TCRdb holds only in-frame clones, not every one. Clone size and V and J calls were adopted from that table, with D and trimming inferred from the DNA. The sample lists roughly 480,000 clones; about 88% were seen once. The chain employs TRBV6-2 or TRBV6-3 and TRBJ2-7; tentatively, D is TRBD2 (5 bases). This TCR came from a man aged 18 to 35 with COVID-19, enrolled during active disease. The sequenced sample consisted of peripheral blood. The CDR3 bases are TGTGCCAGCAGTCAAAACACGATTCGGGGAGCAGGAGGCGAGCAGTACTTC. It specifies CASSQNTIRGAGGEQYF.